The TCR beta chain under discussion was sequenced for a study of CXCR3-negative and CXCR3-positive naive CD8 T cells. Per CD8+ T cell subset, triplicate sorts of 300,000 cells each were done. Each TRB cDNA library was prepared by 5' RACE (with UMI labels). For each CDR3 protein, TCRdb gives one entry from its re-call of the 5' RACE reads, without DNA. The repertoire table contains just under 65,000 distinct CDR3 sequences. General study results and limits: Naive subsets did not differ in surface CD5, and TRB CDR3 properties served to infer TCR strength. Comparison of naive cells showed more hydrophobic TRB CDR3s in CXCR3-positive than in CXCR3-negative naive cells. Fresh PBMCs went into most assays, and CXCR3 expression partly declined after cryopreservation.

Worth noting for this clonotype: The antigen remains undetermined.

Germline loops: CDR1 MDHEN, CDR2 SYDVKM. This CDR3 contains 13 residues. This chain uses TRBV28 with TRBJ2-2. The sequenced sample was naive CXCR3+ CD8+ T cells from blood. This sample's subset: CD45RO-CCR7+CD27+CD95- naive CD8+ T cells expressing CXCR3 (TNR3+). This TCR derives from a human donor in good health. Some clones in this sample may be carry-over from other donors' samples. CDR3 in amino acids: CASSPQNTGELFF.